These T cell receptor beta chains were read from a single sample in a study of response to subunit inactivated influenza vaccine. TCRdb re-called the RT-PCR reads with MiXCR, one entry per CDR3 protein. The sample has more than 450,000 distinct CDR3 sequences, around 11% seen once. A further study also used this sample, focusing on T cells expressing NK-cell markers.

This specimen was PBMCs from blood, taken on the day of vaccination. The receptors here all came from a man in his fifties who received an inactivated influenza vaccine. Each CDR3 is given with its conserved first and last residue.

j_call: TRBJ1-5
v_call: TRBV12-3/TRBV12-4
cdr3_aa: CASSFGGGTGSNQPQHF

j_call: TRBJ1-2
v_call: TRBV12-3/TRBV12-4
cdr3_aa: CASSFAGVIGYTF

j_call: TRBJ1-1
v_call: TRBV7-9
cdr3_aa: CASSLTSPGAEAFF

j_call: TRBJ2-7
v_call: TRBV3-1
cdr3_aa: CASSQDSLGYEQYF

j_call: TRBJ2-1
v_call: TRBV4-1
cdr3_aa: CASSEGGLYNEQFF

j_call: TRBJ2-7
v_call: TRBV5-1
cdr3_aa: CASSLVTSPNYEQYF

j_call: TRBJ1-1
v_call: TRBV7-9
cdr3_aa: CASSFDSFEAFF

j_call: TRBJ1-3
v_call: TRBV7-9
cdr3_aa: CASSSTASGNTIYF

j_call: TRBJ2-5
v_call: TRBV20-1
cdr3_aa: CSASTPWYQETQYF

j_call: TRBJ2-7
v_call: TRBV7-9
cdr3_aa: CASSLALSSGRYEQYF

j_call: TRBJ1-5
v_call: TRBV18
cdr3_aa: CASSPPDQPQHF

j_call: TRBJ2-7
v_call: TRBV6-5
cdr3_aa: CASSYAWGGYEQYF

j_call: TRBJ2-7
v_call: TRBV5-5
cdr3_aa: CASSLGPGAVYEQYF

j_call: TRBJ2-1
v_call: TRBV20-1
cdr3_aa: CSVLGNNEQFF

j_call: TRBJ2-7
v_call: TRBV29-1
cdr3_aa: CSVAGGSSGTYEQYF

j_call: TRBJ2-7
v_call: TRBV27
cdr3_aa: CASSLSTTGAGQYF

j_call: TRBJ1-2
v_call: TRBV5-6
cdr3_aa: CASSLVGRPDYGYTF

j_call: TRBJ1-5
v_call: TRBV30
cdr3_aa: CAWSGQGRNQPQHF

j_call: TRBJ2-4
v_call: TRBV28
cdr3_aa: CASSPVYRQGAKAKNIQYF

j_call: TRBJ2-1
v_call: TRBV5-4
cdr3_aa: CASSLHHRSGYNEQFF

j_call: TRBJ2-2
v_call: TRBV4-2
cdr3_aa: CASSQVLAGLAGELFF

j_call: TRBJ1-2
v_call: TRBV6-2/TRBV6-3
cdr3_aa: CASSNRDLYGYTF

j_call: -
v_call: TRBV4-3
cdr3_aa: CASSQDRGGTQYF

j_call: TRBJ2-3
v_call: TRBV6-2/TRBV6-3
cdr3_aa: CASTPFGGMYTDTQYF

j_call: TRBJ2-5
v_call: TRBV4-2
cdr3_aa: CASSQDAQGQETQYF

j_call: TRBJ2-7
v_call: TRBV12-3/TRBV12-4
cdr3_aa: CASSLAGGGRGEQYF

j_call: TRBJ2-7
v_call: TRBV5-1
cdr3_aa: CASSVPGEQYF

j_call: TRBJ2-1
v_call: TRBV7-2
cdr3_aa: CASSSSRLTIGNEQFF

j_call: TRBJ1-1
v_call: TRBV10-3
cdr3_aa: CAIRGTGGIAEAFF

j_call: TRBJ2-5
v_call: TRBV19
cdr3_aa: CASSIGQETQYF

j_call: TRBJ2-4
v_call: TRBV19
cdr3_aa: CASSFNPPGSIQYF

j_call: TRBJ2-7
v_call: TRBV27
cdr3_aa: CASSLVGGLSYEQYF

j_call: TRBJ1-1
v_call: TRBV7-9
cdr3_aa: CASSLSGRIGAFF

j_call: TRBJ2-7
v_call: TRBV7-8
cdr3_aa: CASSRTTEYEQYF

j_call: TRBJ1-6
v_call: TRBV12-3/TRBV12-4
cdr3_aa: CASSSGLLNSPLHF

j_call: TRBJ2-6
v_call: TRBV12-3/TRBV12-4
cdr3_aa: CASILRRVAGSSGANVLTF

j_call: TRBJ2-5
v_call: TRBV5-1
cdr3_aa: CASSLGPAEQETQYF

j_call: TRBJ2-7
v_call: TRBV29-1
cdr3_aa: CSVELRSPDRGFSYEQYF

j_call: TRBJ2-3
v_call: TRBV28
cdr3_aa: CASSRSSGADTQYF

j_call: TRBJ2-1
v_call: TRBV20-1
cdr3_aa: CSARDLGEGRWNEQFF

j_call: TRBJ2-1
v_call: TRBV18
cdr3_aa: CASSNSGSYNEQFF

j_call: TRBJ2-3
v_call: TRBV7-8
cdr3_aa: CASSLAGTSTDTQYF

j_call: TRBJ1-2
v_call: TRBV7-2
cdr3_aa: CASSSGQGSSSYTF

j_call: TRBJ2-2
v_call: TRBV4-2
cdr3_aa: CASSQGLAGAANTGELFF

j_call: TRBJ2-4
v_call: TRBV12-3/TRBV12-4
cdr3_aa: CASSPRQSGKGIQYF

j_call: TRBJ2-3
v_call: TRBV3-1
cdr3_aa: CASSQVWEGPAGVTDTQYF

j_call: TRBJ2-1
v_call: TRBV5-1
cdr3_aa: CASSPIAVIGSNEQFF

j_call: TRBJ2-3
v_call: TRBV25-1
cdr3_aa: CASSEGLALRTDTQYF

j_call: TRBJ1-5
v_call: TRBV28
cdr3_aa: CASSLGQGYGNQPQHF

j_call: TRBJ2-7
v_call: TRBV5-1
cdr3_aa: CASSLFEGNEQYF

j_call: TRBJ2-6
v_call: TRBV27
cdr3_aa: CASSLLGRAPSGANVLTF

j_call: TRBJ2-5
v_call: TRBV25-1
cdr3_aa: CASSDMGQRIQETQYF

j_call: TRBJ2-5
v_call: TRBV6-1
cdr3_aa: CASRPGLAKDETQYF

j_call: TRBJ2-3
v_call: TRBV5-1
cdr3_aa: CASSLARGGVKPSTDTQYF

j_call: TRBJ2-3
v_call: TRBV12-3/TRBV12-4
cdr3_aa: CASSEGDTQYF

j_call: TRBJ1-1
v_call: TRBV27
cdr3_aa: CASSFLGSTEAFF

j_call: TRBJ2-1
v_call: TRBV5-1
cdr3_aa: CASSLVEGHSYNEQFF